The 27 T cell receptor beta chains given below trace back to one sample, sequenced in a study of T cell repertoires in cytomegalovirus infection. TCRdb recomputed calls from the reads with MiXCR, one row per CDR3 protein. The sample includes under 800,000 distinct CDR3 sequences, 20% to 25% seen only once; the top ten take 6.5% to 10%. Material: CD8+ T cells from PBMCs. The receptors here all came from a human donor in good health (CMV status not recorded). Some clones in this sample may be carry-over from other donors' samples.

This rearrangement joins TRBV2 to TRBJ2-7, with D perhaps TRBD1 (6 bases). From germline, CDR1 is SNHLY and CDR2 FYNNEI. V shed 6 bases and J shed 6 bases, with 12 bases lying between them. This CDR3 is built from 12 residues. The CDR3 region has the DNA TGTGCCAGCAGGGACAGTTACGGCGAGCAGTACGTC. Protein sequence: CASRDSYGEQYV.

V and J are TRBV24-1 and TRBJ1-5; the D is unclear. V was trimmed by 2 bases and J by 2 bases, leaving 6 bases between them. This CDR3 has 14 amino acids. Germline V gene sequence: CDR1 KGHDR, CDR2 SFDVKD. CDR3 in DNA: TGTGCCACCAGTGATTATGGAGGCAATCAGCCCCAGCATTTT. Translating gives CATSDYGGNQPQHF.

The rearrangement links TRBV13 to TRBJ2-5, with D possibly being TRBD2 (5 bases). This CDR3 is 13 amino acids long. Germline V lookup: CDR1 PRHDT, CDR2 FYEKMQ (reference sequence). Trimming removed 4 bases from V and 3 bases from J, with 9 bases in between. The CDR3 spells CASSSTREETQYF. The CDR3 DNA sequence: TGTGCCAGCAGCTCCACTAGAGAAGAGACCCAGTACTTC.

The chain links TRBV19 to TRBJ1-2, with 7 bases aligning to TRBD1. Germline V gene lookup returns CDR1 LNHDA and CDR2 SQIVND (reference sequence). This CDR3 spans 17 amino acids. The V gene end was trimmed by 6 bases and the J gene end by 0 bases; junction bases not matched to a gene: 13. CDR3 loop: CASRLTDRSTANYGYTF. Written as DNA, the CDR3 is TGTGCCAGTAGGCTCACGGACAGGTCCACAGCTAACTATGGCTACACCTTC.

This clonotype appeared once. Given a much more abundant clone one base away, this may be a read error. The chain joins TRBV13 to TRBJ2-7; TRBD2 matches 8 bases. V lost 4 bases to trimming and J lost 3 bases; unmatched junction nucleotides: 2. The V gene's germline CDR1 is PRHDT and CDR2 FYEKMQ (reference sequence). CDR3 length: 13 residues. The CDR3 protein is CASSSGGDYEQYF. The CDR3 bases are TGTGCCAGCAGCTCGGGGGGGGACTACGAGCAGTACTTC. Using reference TRBV13 and TRBJ2-7 for the parts outside the CDR3, the full variable domain is AAGVIQSPRHLIKEKRETATLKCYPIPRHDTVYWYQQGPGQDPQFLISFYEKMQSDKGSIPDRFSAQQFSDYHSELNMSSLELGDSALYFCASSSGGDYEQYFGPGTRLTVT.

J is TRBJ2-7 and V is TRBV20-1, with D possibly being TRBD2 (5 bases). Germline values: CDR1 DFQATT, CDR2 SNEGSKA (reference sequence). Trimming shortened V by 0 bases and J by 0 bases, and 18 bases separated the two germline ends. The CDR3 totals 17 residues. CDR3 sequence (DNA): TGCAGTGCTAGAGATCCCCGGGGAGCGTTGAGCTCCTACGAGCAGTACTTC. This translates into CSARDPRGALSSYEQYF.

This clonotype showed up just a few times. The chain has TRBV4-2 and TRBJ2-1; D is unclear. Germline lookup yields CDR1 LGHNA and CDR2 YNFKEQ. Trimming shortened V by 0 bases and J by 8 bases, and 8 bases separated the two germline ends. CDR3 length: 13 amino acids. The DNA of the CDR3 is TGTGCCAGCAGCCAAGAAGGGATCCATGAGCAGTTCTTC. Protein sequence: CASSQEGIHEQFF.

V is TRBV27 and J is TRBJ2-3, with D hard to call. The V end was cut by 5 bases, the J end by 4 bases, with 13 bases between. The germline V gene encodes CDR1 MNHEY and CDR2 SMNVEV (reference sequence). The CDR3 runs 14 residues. The CDR3 spells CASSPHGRADTQYF. CDR3 bases: TGTGCCAGCAGTCCTCACGGGCGCGCAGATACGCAGTATTTT.

As for this clonotype: At one of its ends the junction is not consistent with the germline gene, which may arise from a read error. The V and J genes are TRBV7-7 and TRBJ2-3; TRBD1 might be the D (5 bases). Germline CDR1 reads SSHAT; CDR2 reads FNYEAQ (reference sequence). This CDR3 spans 14 amino acids. CDR3 residues: CASSEDSFTDTQYF. CDR3 sequence (DNA): TGTGCTAGCAGCGAAGACAGTTTCACAGATACGCAGTATTTT.

This clonotype appeared a few times. One junction end does not reproduce the germline sequence, and a read error may be involved. V and J are TRBV4-1 and TRBJ2-1, with 8 nucleotides matching TRBD1. The CDR3 has 15 amino acids. Per the germline V gene, CDR1 is MGHRA and CDR2 is YSYEKL. The CDR3 coding sequence is TGTGCCAGCAGCCAAGAGGGGACAGGTCTGTATGAGCAGTTCTTC. The encoded protein is CASSQEGTGLYEQFF.

The J gene is TRBJ2-3, the V gene TRBV28; 13 bases agree with TRBD2. Losses at the gene ends were 2 bases for V and 2 bases for J; bases not matched to a gene: 7. In germline, CDR1 is MDHEN, CDR2 SYDVKM. CDR3 length equals 18 residues. DNA of the CDR3: TGTGCCAGCAGTTTACTTGGGACTAGCGGGACTTACACAGATACGCAGTATTTT. This codes for CASSLLGTSGTYTDTQYF.

The CDR3: CASFLRPPYGYTF. The CDR3 bases are TGTGCCAGCTTCTTGCGGCCCCCTTATGGCTACACCTTC. The rearrangement uses TRBV28 and TRBJ1-2; no definite D call. V was shortened by 8 bases and J by 5 bases, with 15 bases between the two germline ends. The CDR3 is 13 amino acids. CDR1 and CDR2 (germline): MDHEN, SYDVKM.

Regarding this clonotype: Given a much more abundant clone one base away, this may be a read error. V gene TRBV7-8 combines with J gene TRBJ1-3, with D hard to call. V was cut by 4 bases and J by 0 bases, with 10 bases left in between. Germline CDR1 reads SGHVS; CDR2 reads FQNEAQ. CDR3 length: 15 amino acids. CDR3 amino acids: CASSSMVYSGNTIYF. The CDR3 nucleotides are TGTGCCAGCAGCTCGATGGTTTACTCTGGAAACACCATATATTTT.

This clonotype was counted ten times or more. The chain links TRBV28 to TRBJ2-7; D unresolved. CDR3 size: 14 residues. V was cut by 6 bases and J by 3 bases, with 15 bases left in between. The germline V gene has CDR1 MDHEN and CDR2 SYDVKM. This CDR3 is CASSSRTAHYEQYV. The CDR3 nucleotides are TGTGCCAGCAGCTCCCGGACGGCCCACTACGAGCAGTACGTC.

The chain carries TRBV7-3 and TRBJ2-2; D might be TRBD2 (7 bases). The CDR3 has 17 amino acids. Per the germline V gene, CDR1 is SGHTA and CDR2 is FQGTGA. V shed 5 bases and J shed 1 base, with 17 bases lying between them. The CDR3 DNA follows: TGTGCCAGCAGCCCCGGGTCTAGGGGGGGGAACACCGGGGAGCTGTTTTTT. Its protein is CASSPGSRGGNTGELFF.

This clonotype has more than one count but fewer than ten. This chain connects TRBV7-9 to TRBJ2-7; D is unclear. This CDR3 spans 12 amino acids. Trimming removed 3 bases from V and 5 bases from J, with 8 bases in between. From germline, CDR1 is SEHNR and CDR2 FQNEAQ (reference sequence). The CDR3 nucleotides read TGTGCCAGCAGCTTCCAAAATGACGAGCAGTACTTC. Its translation is CASSFQNDEQYF. Based on the CDR3 plus reference TRBV7-9 and TRBJ2-7, the full variable domain is DTGVSQNPRHKITKRGQNVTFRCDPISEHNRLYWYRQTLGQGPEFLTYFQNEAQLEKSRLLSDRFSAERPKGSFSTLEIQRTEQGDSAMYLCASSFQNDEQYFGPGTRLTVT.

This clonotype was seen only a few times. This chain links TRBV5-6 with TRBJ1-1; no reliable D call. V was clipped by 0 bases and J by 7 bases, with 10 bases between them. CDR1 is SGHDT and CDR2 is YYEEEE in the germline V gene. This CDR3 contains 13 residues. The CDR3 sequence is CASSLALWVEAFF. CDR3 nucleotides: TGTGCCAGCAGCTTGGCCCTCTGGGTTGAAGCTTTCTTT. The entire variable domain, with the rest obtained from reference TRBV5-6 and TRBJ1-1, is as follows: DAGVTQSPTHLIKTRGQQVTLRCSPKSGHDTVSWYQQALGQGPQFIFQYYEEEERQRGNFPDRFSGHQFPNYSSELNVNALLLGDSALYLCASSLALWVEAFFGQGTRLTVV.

This clonotype was counted ten times or more. V gene TRBV7-6 combines with J gene TRBJ1-1; 7 positions agree with TRBD1. Germline V CDR1 and CDR2: SGHVS, FNYEAQ. This CDR3 has 13 residues. With V trimmed by 5 bases and J by 3 bases, 3 bases remained unmatched. The CDR3 region is CASSPTGDTEAFF. The CDR3 coding sequence is TGTGCCAGCAGCCCAACAGGGGACACTGAAGCTTTCTTT.

The J gene is TRBJ2-3, the V gene TRBV19; 7 nucleotides match TRBD1. This CDR3 has 15 amino acids. The V gene's germline CDR1 is LNHDA and CDR2 SQIVND (reference sequence). V shed 3 bases, J shed 2 bases, and the junction held 5 bases outside the gene matches. The CDR3 here is CASSISGQNTDTQYF. The CDR3 DNA reads TGTGCCAGTAGTATTTCGGGACAGAACACAGATACGCAGTATTTT. The whole variable domain, filled in from reference TRBV19 and TRBJ2-3, reads DGGITQSPKYLFRKEGQNVTLSCEQNLNHDAMYWYRQDPGQGLRLIYYSQIVNDFQKGDIAEGYSVSREKKESFPLTVTSAQKNPTAFYLCASSISGQNTDTQYFGPGTRLTVL.

This sequence joins TRBV20-1 and TRBJ1-5; 10 positions agree with TRBD1. The V gene's germline CDR1 is DFQATT and CDR2 SNEGSKA (reference sequence). This CDR3 is 15 amino acids long. J lost 4 bases, V lost 3 bases, and 6 bases had no gene match. DNA of the CDR3: TGCAGTGCTAGGAACCGGGACAGGGGAAATCAGCCCCAGCATTTT. Its protein is CSARNRDRGNQPQHF.

This clonotype was recorded many times. The chain employs TRBV6-2 or TRBV6-3 and TRBJ2-1; 9 nucleotides line up with TRBD2. The germline V gene encodes CDR1 MNHEY and CDR2 SVGEGT. The CDR3 is made up of 15 amino acids. The V gene end was trimmed by 6 bases and the J gene end by 6 bases; junction bases not matched to a gene: 9. CDR3 DNA sequence: TGTGCCAGCAGAAGCCGGACTAGCGCTTTCAATGAGCAGTTCTTC. This codes for CASRSRTSAFNEQFF.

The chain recombines TRBV25-1 with TRBJ2-7; no firm D call. From germline, CDR1 is MGHDK and CDR2 SYGVNS. The V gene lost 4 bases and the J gene lost 2 bases, with 6 bases spanning the gap. The CDR3 totals 12 residues. The CDR3 DNA sequence: TGTGCCAGCAGTGGCAGTCCCTACGAGCAGTACTTC. Translated, it gives CASSGSPYEQYF.

This clonotype has a handful of counts. This sequence joins TRBV6-6 and TRBJ2-2, with D possibly matching TRBD2 (5 bases). Trimming cost V 0 bases and J 1 base, with 12 bases left between them. The CDR3 consists of 17 residues. Germline CDR1 is MNHNY and CDR2 is SVGAGI (reference sequence). The CDR3 coding sequence is TGTGCCAGCAGTTACTCATGGGCGGGCGGGAACACCGGGGAGCTGTTTTTT. Its protein is CASSYSWAGGNTGELFF.

The chain employs TRBV20-1 and TRBJ2-5; D is possibly TRBD1 (6 bases). Germline values: CDR1 DFQATT, CDR2 SNEGSKA (reference sequence). V was trimmed by 0 bases and J by 1 base, leaving 12 bases between them. The CDR3 sequence is 15 residues long. CDR3 sequence: CSARDRGTSQETQYF. For the CDR3, the DNA is TGCAGTGCTAGAGATCGAGGGACAAGCCAAGAGACCCAGTACTTC.

The V and J genes are TRBV29-1 and TRBJ1-1, with a possible D match to TRBD1 (6 bases). Germline V gene sequence: CDR1 SQVTM, CDR2 ANQGSEA. Trimming removed 0 bases at V and 4 bases at J, with 18 bases between. The CDR3 sequence is 16 residues long. The CDR3 here is CSVEERGQGLSTEAFF. CDR3 DNA sequence: TGCAGCGTTGAAGAACGGGGGCAGGGGTTGTCCACTGAAGCTTTCTTT.

The rearrangement joins TRBV28 to TRBJ2-7; D perhaps matches TRBD2 (6 bases). Per the germline V gene, CDR1 is MDHEN and CDR2 is SYDVKM. V lost 8 bases and J 7 bases, leaving 15 bases between the germline ends. The CDR3 contains 12 residues. The CDR3 coding sequence is TGTGCCAGCTCGGGACTCCGCTTGGAGCAGTACGTC. Amino acid sequence: CASSGLRLEQYV.

This clonotype has more than one count but fewer than ten. This chain links TRBV6-2 or TRBV6-3 with TRBJ2-7; D is possibly TRBD1 (6 bases). The CDR3 spans 13 residues. The ends were cut back, 0 bases at V and 6 bases at J, with 9 bases in the middle. Germline V CDR1 and CDR2: MNHEY, SVGEGT. The CDR3: CASSYSTGIEQYV. CDR3 nucleotides: TGTGCCAGCAGTTACTCGACAGGTATCGAGCAGTACGTC.